Given below is one TCR beta chain in context. These data come from a study of blood T cell repertoires in COVID-19. Study context: Acute and convalescent COVID-19 samples came from the United States, Italy and Spain. Sources were T cells, B-cell-depleted T cells, or PBMCs; the material itself was cDNA or gDNA.

Methods used by the authors: Estimation of nucleated cell counts relied on the amplification of reference gene primers. Libraries were prepared by immunoSEQ multiplex PCR; TCRdb keeps only in-frame clonotypes and omits some of them. V, J and clone size were drawn from that table, and D and trimming were deduced from the DNA. The sample has about 110,000 clones, approximately 80% seen once; the top ten hold approximately 4.1%. Germline V CDR1 and CDR2: LGHDT, YNNKEL (reference sequence). Between the trimmed V and J ends, which lost 0 bases and 7 bases, there was a span of 8 bases. The CDR3 extends over 13 amino acids.

The clonotype was recovered from a woman aged 70-85 years with acute or convalescent COVID-19. The sequenced material came from peripheral blood. This sequence joins TRBV3-1 (or the pseudogene TRBV3-2) and TRBJ2-3; no reliable D call. The CDR3 here is CASSQDLVYTQYF. As DNA, the CDR3 is TGTGCCAGCAGCCAAGATTTAGTATATACGCAGTATTTT.